One and the same sample provided the 28 T cell receptor beta chains below, sequenced in a study of blood T cell repertoires in COVID-19. Libraries were prepared by immunoSEQ multiplex PCR; TCRdb keeps only in-frame clonotypes and omits some of them. The table lists roughly 250,000 clones, approximately 86% of them singletons, with 5% to 7% in the top ten. The sequenced sample consisted of peripheral blood. All receptors derive from a woman aged 60-75 years with active or convalescent COVID-19.

DNA of the CDR3: TGCAGCGTTGAACTCCAGATCCCTGGAAACACCATATATTTT. Protein product: CSVELQIPGNTIYF. The genes are TRBV29-1 and TRBJ1-3; the D is unclear. Germline loops: CDR1 SQVTM, CDR2 ANQGSEA. The ends were cut back, 2 bases at V and 2 bases at J, with 10 bases in the middle. The CDR3 runs 14 residues.

The V call is TRBV19, the J call TRBJ1-2; 8 bases are a match to TRBD1. The CDR3 totals 15 residues. Germline loops: CDR1 LNHDA, CDR2 SQIVND (reference sequence). The junction had 5 bases not matched to a gene; V was cut back by 5 bases and J by 0 bases. The CDR3 sequence is CASSGDRGANYGYTF. The CDR3 DNA is TGTGCCAGTAGTGGTGACAGGGGAGCTAACTATGGCTACACCTTC.

The V and J genes are TRBV19 and TRBJ2-1; D is possibly TRBD2 (5 bases). Trimming took off 3 bases at V and 2 bases at J, with 14 bases between the two ends. CDR1 and CDR2 (germline): LNHDA, SQIVND (reference sequence). CDR3 length equals 16 residues. The CDR3 DNA reads as TGTGCCAGTAGTATCAGAGGGTTGCCTACCTACAATGAGCAGTTCTTC. Translation gives CASSIRGLPTYNEQFF.

The CDR3 spells CASTPPGGVRGSYNEQFF. CDR3 nucleotides: TGTGCCAGCACCCCGCCCGGGGGAGTGAGAGGGTCCTACAATGAGCAGTTCTTC. The chain is built from TRBV21-1 and TRBJ2-1; the table gives TRBD2 as D, unverified against the DNA. TRBV21-1 is noted as a pseudogene. The CDR3 has 18 residues.

The chain recombines TRBV6-5 with TRBJ1-2, with TRBD1 as a possible D gene (6 bases). This CDR3 comprises 13 residues. Trimming removed 10 bases from V and 0 bases from J, with 12 bases in between. Germline CDR1 and CDR2: MNHEY and SVGAGI. The CDR3 region has the DNA TGTGCCATCCTGACAGGAGCTAACTATGGCTACACCTTC. It specifies CAILTGANYGYTF.

The chain links TRBV7-2 to TRBJ2-1; 8 bases are a match to TRBD1. Per the germline V gene, CDR1 is SGHTA and CDR2 is FQGNSA. This CDR3 spans 13 amino acids. After removal of 5 bases from V and 14 bases from J, the junction contained 11 bases not matched to a gene. The CDR3: CASSPRGQGAEFF. The CDR3 nucleotides are TGTGCCAGCAGCCCCCGCGGACAGGGAGCGGAGTTCTTC.

The gene calls are TRBV11-3 and TRBJ1-1; no reliable D call. The CDR3 consists of 14 residues. Germline loops: CDR1 SGHNT, CDR2 YENEEA. V was cut by 1 base and J by 1 base, with 7 bases left in between. CDR3 protein: CASSLGGENTEAFF. CDR3 nucleotide sequence: TGTGCCAGCAGCTTAGGGGGAGAGAACACTGAAGCTTTCTTT. Together with reference TRBV11-3 and TRBJ1-1, the CDR3 gives the full variable domain: EAGVVQSPRYKIIEKKQPVAFWCNPISGHNTLYWYLQNLGQGPELLIRYENEEAVDDSQLPKDRFSAERLKGVDSTLKIQPAELGDSAVYLCASSLGGENTEAFFGQGTRLTVV.

In its sample, this clone was seen once. CDR3 nucleotides: TGTGCCAGCAGCGTAGAGAGGTACACCTCTAGCACAGATACGCAGTATTTT. It codes for CASSVERYTSSTDTQYF. The J gene is TRBJ2-3, the V gene TRBV9; D uncertain. V was cut by 0 bases and J by 0 bases, with 14 bases left in between. The CDR3 is 17 residues long. From germline, CDR1 is SGDLS and CDR2 YYNGEE.

J is TRBJ2-3 and V is TRBV18, with D perhaps matching TRBD2 (6 bases). Trimming removed 3 bases at V and 2 bases at J, with 12 bases between. From germline, CDR1 is KGHSH and CDR2 LQKENI. The CDR3 runs to 15 residues. For the CDR3, the DNA is TGTGCCAGCTCACCGACGGGACTCGACACAGATACGCAGTATTTT. It yields the protein CASSPTGLDTDTQYF. Complete variable domain (other parts from reference TRBV18 and TRBJ2-3): NAGVMQNPRHLVRRRGQEARLRCSPMKGHSHVYWYRQLPEEGLKFMVYLQKENIIDESGMPKERFSAEFPKEGPSILRIQQVVRGDSAAYFCASSPTGLDTDTQYFGPGTRLTVL.

The rearrangement joins TRBV14 to TRBJ2-2; D unclear. CDR3 length: 16 amino acids. Germline lookup yields CDR1 SGHDN and CDR2 FVKESK. The germline V and J ends were trimmed by 1 base and 3 bases, with 12 bases remaining between them. The CDR3 region has the DNA TGTGCCAGCAGCCAAGTTGGGCAGGTTTACACCGGGGAGCTGTTTTTT. It translates to CASSQVGQVYTGELFF. Using reference TRBV14 and TRBJ2-2 for the parts outside the CDR3, the full variable domain is EAGVTQFPSHSVIEKGQTVTLRCDPISGHDNLYWYRRVMGKEIKFLLHFVKESKQDESGMPNNRFLAERTGGTYSTLKVQPAELEDSGVYFCASSQVGQVYTGELFFGEGSRLTVL.

The chain is built from TRBV2 and TRBJ2-1, with D uncertain. The CDR3 totals 15 residues. Germline CDR1 SNHLY, CDR2 FYNNEI. V was cut by 1 base and J by 0 bases, with 7 bases left in between. The CDR3 here is CASSEVGVSYNEQFF. The CDR3 nucleotides read TGTGCCAGCAGTGAAGTCGGTGTCTCCTACAATGAGCAGTTCTTC.

This clone was counted a single time. The chain joins TRBV7-8 to TRBJ1-1; 8 positions agree with TRBD1. V lost 5 bases, J lost 0 bases, and 8 bases stayed unmatched. Per the germline V gene, CDR1 is SGHVS and CDR2 is FQNEAQ. The CDR3 is 16 amino acids. CDR3 sequence (DNA): TGTGCCAGCAGCGTAATGGACAGGGAATTGAACACTGAAGCTTTCTTT. Protein product: CASSVMDRELNTEAFF.

This sequence joins TRBV3-1 (or the pseudogene TRBV3-2) and TRBJ2-7, with 7 bases identical to TRBD2. With V trimmed by 0 bases and J by 7 bases, 9 bases remained unmatched. The CDR3 length is 15 residues. Germline V CDR1 and CDR2: LGHDT, YNNKEL (reference sequence). CDR3 sequence reads: CASSQEAGRQWEQYF. In nucleotides, the CDR3 is TGTGCCAGCAGCCAAGAAGCGGGGCGACAGTGGGAGCAGTACTTC.

The V gene is TRBV2, the J gene TRBJ1-2; D ambiguous. Germline loops: CDR1 SNHLY, CDR2 FYNNEI. The CDR3 is 13 residues long. With 4 bases removed from V and 3 bases from J, the gap between germline ends came to 9 bases. CDR3 nucleotides: TGTGCCAGCAGTGTCGAGCAGGACTATGGCTACACCTTC. This encodes CASSVEQDYGYTF.

The chain recombines TRBV9 with TRBJ2-7; possible D gene TRBD1, 6 bases. The CDR3 contains 13 residues. Trimming took 0 bases from V and 5 from J, leaving 9 bases between them. From germline, CDR1 is SGDLS and CDR2 YYNGEE. CDR3 region: CASSVGPGDEQYV. The CDR3 bases are TGTGCCAGCAGCGTAGGCCCAGGGGACGAGCAGTACGTC.

The chain is built from TRBV3-1 (or the pseudogene TRBV3-2) and TRBJ2-7; D uncertain. The germline gives CDR1 LGHDT, CDR2 YNNKEL (reference sequence). This CDR3 contains 15 residues. Trimming removed 1 base at V and 0 bases at J, with 10 bases between. The CDR3 DNA reads as TGTGCCAGCAGCCAAGTCGCGGAGAGCTCCTACGAGCAGTACTTC. It yields the protein CASSQVAESSYEQYF.

The chain employs TRBV5-5 and TRBJ1-3, with 7 positions matching TRBD1. After removal of 0 bases from V and 2 bases from J, the junction contained 11 bases not matched to a gene. The CDR3 totals 18 residues. Germline CDR1 reads SGHKS; CDR2 reads YYEKEE (reference sequence). The DNA of the CDR3 is TGTGCCAGCAGCTTGGGCGCACGGCAGGGGGTGACTGGAAACACCATATATTTT. This codes for CASSLGARQGVTGNTIYF.

The chain carries TRBV5-8 and TRBJ1-6; 8 positions match TRBD1. J was trimmed by 9 bases and V by 7 bases; bases with no gene match: 12. Per the germline V gene, CDR1 is SGHTS and CDR2 is YDEGEE. The CDR3 has 15 amino acids. CDR3 sequence: CASRIGTGGFSPLHF. CDR3 DNA: TGTGCCAGCCGCATCGGGACAGGAGGTTTTTCACCCCTCCACTTT.

On this clone itself: Just one base apart from a much larger clone, this may be a read error. The chain couples TRBV7-9 to TRBJ2-7; TRBD1 matches 7 bases. The CDR3 consists of 13 residues. The germline V gene has CDR1 SEHNR and CDR2 FQNEAQ (reference sequence). The V gene end was trimmed by 4 bases and the J gene end by 2 bases; junction bases not matched to a gene: 2. The CDR3 reads CASSSGQTYEQYF. In DNA form, the CDR3 reads TGTGCCAGCAGCTCGGGACAGACCTACGAGCAGTACTTC.

The genes are TRBV2 and TRBJ2-7; 7 nucleotides agree with TRBD2. This CDR3 is built from 14 residues. The V gene end was trimmed by 4 bases and the J gene end by 2 bases; junction bases not matched to a gene: 5. Germline lookup yields CDR1 SNHLY and CDR2 FYNNEI. The CDR3 bases are TGTGCCAGCAGTGGCGGACTAGGAACCTACGAGCAGTACGTC. Residues: CASSGGLGTYEQYV.

The chain has TRBV6-6 and TRBJ2-4; D uncertain. CDR1 is MNHNY, CDR2 SVGAGI, per germline (reference sequence). The CDR3 consists of 11 residues. Trimming stripped 0 bases from V and 12 bases from J, with 6 bases between. The CDR3 region has the DNA TGTGCCAGCAGTTACTCGAACTATCAGTACTTC. Protein sequence: CASSYSNYQYF.

The chain joins TRBV2 to TRBJ1-5, with a possible D match to TRBD1 (6 bases). Germline V lookup: CDR1 SNHLY, CDR2 FYNNEI. The CDR3 sequence is 16 residues long. Deletions cut 1 base from V and 2 bases from J, with 12 bases between. The CDR3 DNA reads as TGTGCCAGCAGTGAAGAACGACAGGTGGGCAATCAGCCCCAGCATTTT. It yields the protein CASSEERQVGNQPQHF.

The chain couples TRBV19 to TRBJ1-5; D gene ambiguous. Trimming stripped 3 bases from V and 2 bases from J, with 11 bases between. CDR3 length: 15 residues. CDR1 LNHDA and CDR2 SQIVND come from the germline V gene (reference sequence). The CDR3 is CASSIKEGGNQPQHF. The CDR3 region has the DNA TGTGCCAGTAGTATCAAGGAGGGCGGCAATCAGCCCCAGCATTTT. Full variable domain (remainder filled in from reference TRBV19 and TRBJ1-5): DGGITQSPKYLFRKEGQNVTLSCEQNLNHDAMYWYRQDPGQGLRLIYYSQIVNDFQKGDIAEGYSVSREKKESFPLTVTSAQKNPTAFYLCASSIKEGGNQPQHFGDGTRLSIL.

This chain uses TRBV7-2 with TRBJ2-3; 12 bases are shared with TRBD2. The germline CDR1 and CDR2 sequences are SGHTA and FQGNSA. Unmatched junction bases numbered 5, after V lost 5 bases and J lost 5 bases. The CDR3 runs 15 residues. CDR3 in DNA: TGTGCCAGCAGCCGGACTAGCGGGAAGAGAGATACGCAGTATTTT. As protein: CASSRTSGKRDTQYF.

This chain links TRBV19 with TRBJ1-2, with TRBD1 matching 8 bases. The CDR3 has 14 amino acids. J was trimmed by 5 bases and V by 3 bases; bases with no gene match: 5. Germline V CDR1 and CDR2: LNHDA, SQIVND (reference sequence). CDR3 DNA: TGTGCCAGTAGTATGGGGGACAGGTTTTATGGCTACACCTTC. It codes for CASSMGDRFYGYTF.

The rearrangement uses TRBV3-1 (or the pseudogene TRBV3-2) and TRBJ1-4; TRBD1 aligns across 10 bases. CDR1 is LGHDT, CDR2 YNNKEL, per germline (reference sequence). The CDR3 length is 15 residues. The trim removed 5 bases at V and 3 bases at J, leaving 3 bases unmatched. The CDR3 loop reads CASSRGQGSNEKLFF. The CDR3 DNA sequence: TGTGCCAGCAGCAGGGGACAGGGGTCTAATGAAAAACTGTTTTTT.

With respect to this clone: This CDR3 is also generated by other DNA sequences in the sample. The J gene is TRBJ1-3, the V gene TRBV6-6, with D perhaps matching TRBD1 (6 bases). The V gene's germline CDR1 is MNHNY and CDR2 SVGAGI (reference sequence). Trimming left V 5 bases short and J 0 bases short, with 14 bases between. The CDR3 runs to 16 residues. Written as DNA, the CDR3 is TGTGCCAGCAGTCCTCAGGGGACCGGCTCTGGAAACACCATATATTTT. This codes for CASSPQGTGSGNTIYF.

As for this clone: This same CDR3 is encoded by further DNA sequences in the sample. The V and J genes are TRBV6-5 and TRBJ2-3; D call uncertain. Germline-derived CDR1 and CDR2 are MNHEY and SVGAGI. The CDR3 has 12 amino acids. The ends were cut back, 6 bases at V and 6 bases at J, with 10 bases in the middle. The CDR3 nucleotides are TGTGCCAGCAGCCGCCTCGGGGATACGCAGTATTTT. This sequence encodes CASSRLGDTQYF.